The subject of this entry is one T cell receptor (beta chain). Repertoires were generated with immunoSEQ multiplex PCR, while TCRdb's copy carries only in-frame clones and drops some. The table lists about 120,000 clones, 75% to 90% of them singletons, with approximately 7.2% in the top ten. Germline CDR1 is SGHRS and CDR2 is YFSETQ. The V end was cut by 7 bases, the J end by 7 bases, with 18 bases between. CDR3 length: 15 amino acids. The entry originates in a study of radiotherapy plus CTLA-4 blockade in lung cancer. This chain links TRBV5-1 with TRBJ1-6; no reliable D call. This receptor was obtained from a human donor with non-small cell lung cancer that progressed on radiotherapy plus ipilimumab. Sample: peripheral blood, taken from a patient treated with radiotherapy plus ipilimumab. The CDR3 DNA sequence: TGCGCCAGCGCTGTTAGCGGACCCTCAAATTCACCCCTCCACTTT. This translates into CASAVSGPSNSPLHF.